This entry concerns a single T cell receptor (beta chain). The antigen this receptor binds is unknown. At one of its ends the junction is not consistent with the germline gene, which may arise from a read error. RNA was isolated from bulk, unsorted tissue, and RNA quality was assessed with a NanoDrop ND-1000 and an Agilent 2100. Distant non-tumor tissue taken more than 3 cm from the tumor edge was used as the normal lung sample. Donors were newly diagnosed lung cancer patients admitted for thoracic surgery in China between August and November 2014, without prior chemotherapy. Anyone who had undergone radiotherapy or chemotherapy before, or who had another cancer at the same time, was left out of the study. Surgical tissue pieces of 1-2 cm3 were preserved in RNAlater solution and stored at -80 °C until use. This record comes from a study of tumor and adjacent non-tumor tissue in lung cancer (dated by TCRdb to 2017 to 2018). Background for the entire study: Patients with adenocarcinoma (around 13), squamous cell carcinoma (2) and small cell lung cancer (1) were included in the cohort. Using bulk TCRbeta repertoires from approximately 15 lung cancer patients, the study set lung tumor tissue side by side with matched distant non-tumor lung tissue. The approximately 15 enrolled patients, of whom about 10 were men and 5 were women, were aged roughly 31 to 85 years and were diagnosed with TNM stage I to III disease. Sequencing generated a total of approximately 130 million productive TCRbeta reads, averaging about 4 million reads per sample. TCRbeta CDR3 sequencing was performed on roughly 32 paired specimens, with one tumor sample and one normal lung sample collected per patient. On the study overall, not on this receptor specifically: Tumor tissue showed significantly higher TCR diversity (inverse Simpson) than normal lung tissue, at around 450 vs 150 (P = 0.0075, Mann-Whitney U test). The sequencing platform is not named in the methods, and unique molecular identifiers are not mentioned. Only about 15 patients were in the cohort, and the authors stated that larger samples and more detailed clinical data are needed. Peripheral blood was not sequenced, so blood TCRbeta repertoires in these lung cancer patients were not examined. The top 100 clones accounted for a significantly larger cumulative portion of the repertoire in normal lung than in tumor tissue. TCR diversity was significantly higher in younger patients, and greater tumor TCR diversity was associated with shorter overall survival and shorter disease-free survival.

The germline V gene (reference sequence) supplies CDR1 DFQATT and CDR2 SNEGSKA. The CDR3 goes from the cysteine to the phenylalanine over 12 residues. Only the CDR3 portion is preserved as DNA: 36 bases, with reading frame beginning at the first base. Library construction relied on multiplex PCR. The reads were generated on an Illumina HiSeq 2500. TCRbeta libraries were built by three rounds of nested PCR using primers (Table S4), following protocols modified from ARM-PCR. Before sequencing, PCR products of 200-500 bp were cut from the gel and purified using the QIAquick gel extraction kit. As for the authors' bioinformatics: Trimmomatic was used to clean the reads, FLASH merged the cleaned reads into complete CDR3 sequences, and MiTCR assigned the sequences to V(D)J germline segments. Clonal diversity was computed as the inverse Simpson's index with VDJtools. In-frame sequences lacking a premature stop codon were counted as productive reads. Clones were called with MiXCR by TCRdb after fastp trimmed the public reads at Q25, and only in-frame beta chains were retained. Each CDR3 protein appears once, grouped with its most common genes and DNA. TCRdb, rather than the study authors, made the V and J calls. Within this sample are about 110,000 distinct CDR3 sequences, with 62% of them counted one time only. The ten largest clones take up roughly 19% of the sample.

This receptor was obtained from a man aged 60 to 69 with non-small cell lung cancer. This receptor chain uses TRBV20-1 and TRBJ2-1; there is no confident call for the D gene. Source material: distant non-tumor lung tissue. The nucleotide sequence is TGCAGTGCTAGTAAAAGTTCATATGAACAGTTCTTC. It translates as CSASKSSYEQFF.